The 18 T cell receptor beta chains listed next were all sequenced from one sample in a study of graft-versus-host responses after intestinal transplantation. Plating of some 200,000 CFSE-labeled responder cells was done together with some 200,000 irradiated, violet-dye-labeled stimulator cells. Repertoires were generated with immunoSEQ multiplex PCR, while TCRdb's copy carries only in-frame clones and drops some. The sample consists of about 21,000 clones, roughly 43% of them appearing once. The source was alloreactive CD8+ T cells from a mixed lymphocyte reaction culture, collected before intestinal transplant. The subset here: CFSE-low proliferating T cells sorted from approximately 6-day pre-transplant mixed lymphocyte reaction (GvH or HvG direction). Receptors were obtained from a human patient who received an intestinal transplant.

The chain uses TRBV7-9 and TRBJ2-1, with TRBD2 matching over 7 bases. From germline, CDR1 is SEHNR and CDR2 FQNEAQ (reference sequence). Trimming took 8 bases from V and 7 from J; bases not matched to a gene: 14. There are 15 residues in the CDR3. CDR3 protein: CASGPSGGWGNEQFF. The CDR3 nucleotides are TGTGCCAGCGGACCTTCGGGAGGCTGGGGGAATGAGCAGTTCTTC.

The J gene is TRBJ1-1, the V gene TRBV5-1; no clear D gene. The CDR3 runs 12 residues. Deletions cut 0 bases from V and 3 bases from J, with 3 bases between. Germline CDR1 and CDR2: SGHRS and YFSETQ. CDR3 sequence: CASSLADTEAFF. CDR3 sequence (DNA): TGCGCCAGCAGCTTGGCGGACACTGAAGCTTTCTTT.

CDR3 bases: TGTGCCAGCAGCCTGTTGGGGACAGGAGCCTACGAGCAGTACTTC. Encoded protein: CASSLLGTGAYEQYF. The rearrangement joins TRBV5-6 to TRBJ2-7; 8 bases match TRBD1. This CDR3 is 15 amino acids long. The trim removed 4 bases at V and 2 bases at J, leaving 8 bases unmatched. Germline V lookup: CDR1 SGHDT, CDR2 YYEEEE. Filled out from reference TRBV5-6 and TRBJ2-7, the complete variable domain reads DAGVTQSPTHLIKTRGQQVTLRCSPKSGHDTVSWYQQALGQGPQFIFQYYEEEERQRGNFPDRFSGHQFPNYSSELNVNALLLGDSALYLCASSLLGTGAYEQYFGPGTRLTVT.

The chain employs TRBV2 and TRBJ1-4; 8 nucleotides match TRBD1. This CDR3 has 12 residues. V trimming: 6 bases; J trimming: 8 bases; junction bases outside the gene matches: 2. The germline V gene encodes CDR1 SNHLY and CDR2 FYNNEI. CDR3 region: CASSRGLEKLFF. CDR3 nucleotide sequence: TGTGCCAGCAGCAGGGGGCTCGAAAAACTGTTTTTT.

The table lists this clone with a few counts. This chain uses TRBV5-1 with TRBJ1-2; TRBD1 matches at 7 bases. The germline V gene encodes CDR1 SGHRS and CDR2 YFSETQ. V was clipped by 4 bases and J by 7 bases; unmatched bases: 10. The CDR3 sequence is 14 residues long. The CDR3, as DNA: TGCGCCAGCAGCCCCGGGACAGAGGACATTGGCTACACCTTC. Residues: CASSPGTEDIGYTF.

The rearrangement links TRBV5-1 to TRBJ2-7, with TRBD1 matching 7 bases. Germline V lookup: CDR1 SGHRS, CDR2 YFSETQ. This CDR3 is 16 amino acids long. The J segment lost 4 bases and the V segment lost 0 bases, leaving 10 bases of the junction unmatched. The CDR3 protein is CASSLAGRTGPYEQYF. CDR3 nucleotide sequence: TGCGCCAGCAGCTTGGCCGGTAGGACAGGCCCTTACGAGCAGTACTTC.

The rearrangement joins TRBV2 to TRBJ2-1, with D perhaps TRBD2 (5 bases). CDR3 size: 18 residues. In germline, CDR1 is SNHLY, CDR2 FYNNEI. V was trimmed by 4 bases and J by 2 bases, leaving 21 bases between them. For the CDR3, the DNA is TGTGCCAGCAGTGCTCTCGGCTATGGAGCGGACCCCTACAATGAGCAGTTCTTC. Protein: CASSALGYGADPYNEQFF.

The rearrangement links TRBV10-2 to TRBJ2-7; D gene uncertain. The length of the CDR3 is 10 residues. V was cut by 3 bases and J by 3 bases, with 0 bases left in between. The V gene's germline CDR1 is WSHSY and CDR2 SAAADI. Here the CDR3 DNA reads TGCGCCAGCAGTGACTACGAGCAGTACTTC. Its translation: CASSDYEQYF.

The J gene is TRBJ2-6, the V gene TRBV5-1; no definite D call. The CDR3 covers 14 residues. Germline CDR1 SGHRS, CDR2 YFSETQ. V was shortened by 4 bases and J by 0 bases, with 5 bases between the two germline ends. The CDR3 sequence: CASSQPSGANVLTF. CDR3 nucleotides: TGCGCCAGCAGCCAGCCCTCTGGGGCCAACGTCCTGACTTTC.

The chain links TRBV18 to TRBJ2-7; D possibly corresponds to TRBD1 (6 bases). This CDR3 has 13 residues. CDR1 is KGHSH and CDR2 is LQKENI in the germline V gene. The V gene lost 0 bases and the J gene lost 3 bases, with 6 bases spanning the gap. The CDR3 protein is CASSPPDSYEQYF. The DNA of the CDR3 is TGTGCCAGCTCACCACCGGACAGCTACGAGCAGTACTTC.

V is TRBV5-1 and J is TRBJ2-2; TRBD2 might be the D (6 bases). This CDR3 contains 15 residues. V lost 3 bases, J lost 6 bases, and 15 bases lay in between. Germline CDR1 reads SGHRS; CDR2 reads YFSETQ. CDR3 nucleotides: TGCGCCAGCAGCTCCCCGGGACTCCTAGCCGGGGAGCTGTTTTTT. Protein sequence: CASSSPGLLAGELFF.

The chain combines TRBV9 with TRBJ1-4; the D is unclear. V was trimmed by 1 base and J by 7 bases, leaving 11 bases between them. The CDR3 runs to 14 residues. Germline lookup yields CDR1 SGDLS and CDR2 YYNGEE. The CDR3 reads CASSVSMRGEKLFF. The DNA for the CDR3 is TGTGCCAGCAGCGTATCCATGCGGGGTGAAAAACTGTTTTTT.

The chain has TRBV7-6 and TRBJ1-6, with 8 nucleotides matching TRBD1. The CDR3 sequence is 14 residues long. With 7 bases clipped from V and 10 bases from J, the junction kept 9 bases outside the gene matches. The germline gives CDR1 SGHVS, CDR2 FNYEAQ. DNA for the CDR3: TGTGCCAGCACATTCGGGACAGGCTTATCACCCCTCCACTTT. This gives the protein CASTFGTGLSPLHF.

There are a few counts of this clone. The rearrangement joins TRBV11-2 to TRBJ2-7; D is ambiguous. The CDR3 totals 18 residues. Germline values: CDR1 SGHAT, CDR2 FQNNGV. Trimming took 0 bases from V and 0 from J, leaving 18 bases between them. CDR3 DNA: TGTGCCAGCAGCTTAGATTACGTCGTTCGGAACAGCTCCTACGAGCAGTACTTC. This encodes CASSLDYVVRNSSYEQYF.

This clone was counted only a few times. The V call is TRBV5-4, the J call TRBJ2-7; 8 nucleotides agree with TRBD2. CDR1 is SGHNT and CDR2 is YYREEE in the germline V gene (reference sequence). CDR3 size: 15 residues. Trimming at V came to 1 base and at J to 7 bases, leaving 10 bases not matched to a gene. The CDR3 sequence: CASSLSPLPGGEQYF. DNA for the CDR3: TGTGCCAGCAGCTTGTCACCCCTCCCGGGGGGGGAGCAGTACTTC. Supplemented by reference TRBV5-4 and TRBJ2-7, the full variable domain reads ETGVTQSPTHLIKTRGQQVTLRCSSQSGHNTVSWYQQALGQGPQFIFQYYREEENGRGNFPPRFSGLQFPNYSSELNVNALELDDSALYLCASSLSPLPGGEQYFGPGTRLTVT.

This clone was detected once. This rearrangement joins TRBV18 to TRBJ2-5; D uncertain. The CDR3 is made up of 17 amino acids. V was clipped by 4 bases and J by 2 bases, with 20 bases between them. CDR1 KGHSH and CDR2 LQKENI come from the germline V gene. The CDR3 DNA sequence: TGTGCCAGCTCACACGATCGAGGCGCCCGGTGGCAAGAGACCCAGTACTTC. Protein product: CASSHDRGARWQETQYF.

Sample share makes this clone medium-sized. The chain recombines TRBV6-5 with TRBJ1-2; 9 bases line up with TRBD1. With 6 bases clipped from V and 8 bases from J, the junction kept 13 bases outside the gene matches. The CDR3 runs to 15 residues. From germline, CDR1 is MNHEY and CDR2 SVGAGI. CDR3 residues: CASSLHRGPVRGYTF. In nucleotides, the CDR3 is TGTGCCAGCAGCTTGCACAGGGGGCCCGTCAGGGGCTACACCTTC.

This clone was seen a handful of times. The chain carries TRBV6-4 and TRBJ1-1; D remains ambiguous. CDR3 size: 15 residues. From germline, CDR1 is MRHNA and CDR2 SNTAGT. Trimming left V 3 bases short and J 1 base short, with 12 bases between. The CDR3 is CASSEVPGWNTEAFF. CDR3 bases: TGTGCCAGCAGTGAGGTACCGGGTTGGAACACTGAAGCTTTCTTT.